Listed below are T cell receptor beta chains from one sample, sequenced in a study of T-cell reconstitution after alpha-beta-depleted transplantation in children. Using its own MiXCR run on the PCR reads, TCRdb lists one record per CDR3 protein. The sample includes hundreds of thousands of distinct CDR3 sequences, over 25% of them seen just once. Here the sequenced sample was PBMCs from the stem cell graft donor, taken from the stem cell graft. Receptors originate from a human donor who donated a stem cell graft to a child with aplastic anemia. Both conserved end residues are part of each CDR3. The order of the fields is V gene, D gene, clone size, J gene, CDR3 DNA, CDR3 protein. A D gene is named only where the DNA matches it firmly. Only part of the rows carry a size: once, few, many, or a class if the clone is expanded.

V: TRBV6-1; D: .; size: .; J: TRBJ1-5; DNA: TGTGCCAGCAGAGTTAACAGCGACAATCAGCCCCAGCATTTT; CDR3: CASRVNSDNQPQHF
V: TRBV11-1; D: TRBD1; size: .; J: TRBJ2-1; DNA: TGTGCCAGCAGCCAAATGGTGGGACAGGGGGCCTACAATGAGCAGTTCTTC; CDR3: CASSQMVGQGAYNEQFF
V: TRBV16; D: TRBD1; size: once; J: TRBJ2-5; DNA: TGTGCCAGCAGCAACTACCGGGACAGCCAAGAGACCCAGTACTTC; CDR3: CASSNYRDSQETQYF
V: TRBV24-1; D: .; size: few; J: TRBJ2-1; DNA: TGTGCCACCAGTGATGAAGTTGAGCAGTTCTTC; CDR3: CATSDEVEQFF
V: TRBV10-1; D: TRBD1; size: few; J: TRBJ2-1; DNA: TGCGCCAGCAGTGAGCGACAGGGGTACAATGAGCAGTTCTTC; CDR3: CASSERQGYNEQFF
V: TRBV10-1; D: .; size: few; J: TRBJ1-1; DNA: TGCGCCAGCACCCACATGGAGCGGAGCACTGAAGCTTTCTTT; CDR3: CASTHMERSTEAFF
V: TRBV20-1; D: .; size: few; J: TRBJ2-1; DNA: TGCAGTGCTAGAGATCCGGGGGTGCATGAGCAGTTCTTC; CDR3: CSARDPGVHEQFF
V: TRBV6-5; D: .; size: .; J: TRBJ2-3; DNA: TGTGCCAGCAGTTACGGTGCAGGGGGGCATGGTGATACGCAGTATTTT; CDR3: CASSYGAGGHGDTQYF
V: TRBV29-1; D: .; size: many; J: TRBJ2-2; DNA: TGCAGCGTGATCAGGGTAACCGGGGAGCTGTTTTTT; CDR3: CSVIRVTGELFF
V: TRBV20-1; D: .; size: few; J: TRBJ1-3; DNA: TGCAGTGCTGGGCCATTCTCTGGAAACACCATATATTTT; CDR3: CSAGPFSGNTIYF
V: TRBV12-3/TRBV12-4; D: .; size: few; J: TRBJ1-3; DNA: TGTGCCAGCAGTTTTCGGACAGCCATATATTTT; CDR3: CASSFRTAIYF